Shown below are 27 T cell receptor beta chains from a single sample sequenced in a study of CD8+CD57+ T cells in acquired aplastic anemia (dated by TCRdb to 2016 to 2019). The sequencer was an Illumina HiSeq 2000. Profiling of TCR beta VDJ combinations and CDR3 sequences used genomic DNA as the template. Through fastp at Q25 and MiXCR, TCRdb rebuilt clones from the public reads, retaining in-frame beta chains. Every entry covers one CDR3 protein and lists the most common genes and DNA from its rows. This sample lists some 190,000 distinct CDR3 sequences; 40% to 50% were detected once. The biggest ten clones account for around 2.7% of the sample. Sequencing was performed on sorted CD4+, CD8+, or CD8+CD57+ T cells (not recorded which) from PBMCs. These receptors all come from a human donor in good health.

The CDR3 DNA is TGTGCCACCAGGGGCAGGGGGGCTAAAGAGACCCAGTACTTC. Its protein is CATRGRGAKETQYF. The chain has TRBV24-1 and TRBJ2-7; tentatively, D is TRBD1 (7 bases). The DNA matches TRBJ2-5 better at its end, which makes the J call doubtful. Germline-derived CDR1 and CDR2 are KGHDR and SFDVKD. The CDR3 covers 14 residues.

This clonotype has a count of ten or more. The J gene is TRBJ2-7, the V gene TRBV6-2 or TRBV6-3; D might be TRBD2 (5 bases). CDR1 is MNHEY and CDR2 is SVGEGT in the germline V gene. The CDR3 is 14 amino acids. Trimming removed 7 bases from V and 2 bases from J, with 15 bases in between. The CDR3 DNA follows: TGTGCCAGCACCCCCTCCGGGAAGCCCTACGAGCAGTACTTC. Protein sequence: CASTPSGKPYEQYF.

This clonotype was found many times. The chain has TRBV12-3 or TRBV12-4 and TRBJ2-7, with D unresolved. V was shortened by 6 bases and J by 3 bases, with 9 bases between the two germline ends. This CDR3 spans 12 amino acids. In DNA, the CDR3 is TGTGCCAGCAGCCGGACGGGCTACGAGCAGTACTTC. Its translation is CASSRTGYEQYF.

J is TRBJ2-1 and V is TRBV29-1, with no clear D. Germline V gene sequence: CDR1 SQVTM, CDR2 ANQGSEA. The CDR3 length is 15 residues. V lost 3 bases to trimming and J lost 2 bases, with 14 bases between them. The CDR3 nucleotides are TGCAGCGTTGACGGCCGTGGTTCGCCCTACAATGAGCAGTTCTTC. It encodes CSVDGRGSPYNEQFF.

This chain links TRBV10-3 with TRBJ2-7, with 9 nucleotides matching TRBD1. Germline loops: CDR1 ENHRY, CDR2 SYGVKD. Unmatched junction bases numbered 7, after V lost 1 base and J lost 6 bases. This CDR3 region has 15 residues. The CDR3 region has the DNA TGTGCCATCAGTGAGTTGGGACAGGGATCGTTCGAGCAGTACTTC. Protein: CAISELGQGSFEQYF.

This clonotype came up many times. DNA for the CDR3: TGTGCCAGCAGCTTAAACAGGGGGATCAGCGAGCAGTACTTC. Protein: CASSLNRGISEQYF. The chain uses TRBV11-3 and TRBJ2-7; 8 bases map to TRBD1. V trimming: 2 bases; J trimming: 6 bases; junction bases outside the gene matches: 6. Germline V gene data show CDR1 as SGHNT and CDR2 as YENEEA. The CDR3 runs 14 residues. The full variable domain, in which reference TRBV11-3 and TRBJ2-7 provide the parts outside the CDR3, is EAGVVQSPRYKIIEKKQPVAFWCNPISGHNTLYWYLQNLGQGPELLIRYENEEAVDDSQLPKDRFSAERLKGVDSTLKIQPAELGDSAVYLCASSLNRGISEQYFGPGTRLTVT.

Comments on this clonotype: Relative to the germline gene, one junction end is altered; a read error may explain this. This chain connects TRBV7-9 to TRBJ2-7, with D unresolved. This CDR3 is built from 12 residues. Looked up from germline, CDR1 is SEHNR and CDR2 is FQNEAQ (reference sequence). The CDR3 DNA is TGTGCCAGCGGCTTGGCGTCCTACGAGCAGTACTTC. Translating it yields CASGLASYEQYF.

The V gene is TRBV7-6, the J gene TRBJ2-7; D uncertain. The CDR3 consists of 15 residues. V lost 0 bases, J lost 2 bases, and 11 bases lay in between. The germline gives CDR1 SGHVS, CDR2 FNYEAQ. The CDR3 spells CASSLAPSETYEQYF. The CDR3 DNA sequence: TGTGCCAGCAGCTTAGCCCCTTCCGAAACCTACGAGCAGTACTTC.

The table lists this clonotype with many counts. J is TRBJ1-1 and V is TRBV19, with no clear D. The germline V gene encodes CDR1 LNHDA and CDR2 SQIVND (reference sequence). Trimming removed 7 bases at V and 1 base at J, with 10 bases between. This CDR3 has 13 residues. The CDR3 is CASTPLSNTEAFF. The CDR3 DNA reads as TGTGCCAGTACCCCTCTTTCGAACACTGAAGCTTTCTTT.

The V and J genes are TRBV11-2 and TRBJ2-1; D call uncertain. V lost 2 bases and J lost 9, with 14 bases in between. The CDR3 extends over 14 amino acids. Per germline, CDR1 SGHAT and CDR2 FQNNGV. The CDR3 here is CASSLNNSPPEQFF. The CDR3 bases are TGTGCCAGCAGCTTAAACAACTCGCCGCCTGAGCAGTTCTTC.

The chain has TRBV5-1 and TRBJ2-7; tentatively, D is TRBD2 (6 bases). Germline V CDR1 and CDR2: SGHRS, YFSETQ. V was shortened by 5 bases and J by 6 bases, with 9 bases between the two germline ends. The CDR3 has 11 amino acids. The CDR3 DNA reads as TGCGCCAGCAGGGAGGGAGTCGAGCAGTACTTC. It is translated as CASREGVEQYF.

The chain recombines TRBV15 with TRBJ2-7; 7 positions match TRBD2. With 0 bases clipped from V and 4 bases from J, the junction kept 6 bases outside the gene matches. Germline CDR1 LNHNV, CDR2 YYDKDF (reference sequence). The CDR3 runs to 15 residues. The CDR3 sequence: CATSRDRAGAYEQYF. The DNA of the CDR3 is TGTGCCACCAGCAGAGATCGGGCGGGAGCTTACGAGCAGTACTTC. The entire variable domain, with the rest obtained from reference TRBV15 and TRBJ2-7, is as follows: DAMVIQNPRYQVTQFGKPVTLSCSQTLNHNVMYWYQQKSSQAPKLLFHYYDKDFNNEADTPDNFQSRRPNTSFCFLDIRSPGLGDTAMYLCATSRDRAGAYEQYFGPGTRLTVT.

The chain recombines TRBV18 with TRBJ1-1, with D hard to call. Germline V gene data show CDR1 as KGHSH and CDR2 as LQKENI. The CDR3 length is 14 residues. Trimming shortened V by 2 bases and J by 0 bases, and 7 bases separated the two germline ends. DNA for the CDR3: TGTGCCAGCTCACCAGAAGGGTTGAACACTGAAGCTTTCTTT. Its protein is CASSPEGLNTEAFF. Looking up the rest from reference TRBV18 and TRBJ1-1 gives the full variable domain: NAGVMQNPRHLVRRRGQEARLRCSPMKGHSHVYWYRQLPEEGLKFMVYLQKENIIDESGMPKERFSAEFPKEGPSILRIQQVVRGDSAAYFCASSPEGLNTEAFFGQGTRLTVV.

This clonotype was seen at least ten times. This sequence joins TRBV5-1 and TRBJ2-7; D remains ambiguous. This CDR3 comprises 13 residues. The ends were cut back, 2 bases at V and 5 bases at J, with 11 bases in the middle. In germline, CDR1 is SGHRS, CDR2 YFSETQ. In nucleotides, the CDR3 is TGCGCCAGCAGCTTCGAAAGGGTCGACGAGCAGTACTTC. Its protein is CASSFERVDEQYF.

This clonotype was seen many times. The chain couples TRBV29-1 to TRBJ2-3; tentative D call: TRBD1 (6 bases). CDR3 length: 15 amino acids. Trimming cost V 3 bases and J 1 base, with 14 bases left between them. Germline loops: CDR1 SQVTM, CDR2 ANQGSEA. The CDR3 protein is CSVDPNRVGTDTQYF. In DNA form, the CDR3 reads TGCAGCGTTGACCCAAACAGGGTTGGCACAGATACGCAGTATTTT.

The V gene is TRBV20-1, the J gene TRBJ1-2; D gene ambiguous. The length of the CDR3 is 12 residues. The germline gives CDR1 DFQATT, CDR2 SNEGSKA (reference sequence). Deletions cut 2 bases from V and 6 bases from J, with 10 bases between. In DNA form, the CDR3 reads TGCAGTGCTAGACGTAGGATGGATGGCTACACCTTC. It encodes CSARRRMDGYTF.

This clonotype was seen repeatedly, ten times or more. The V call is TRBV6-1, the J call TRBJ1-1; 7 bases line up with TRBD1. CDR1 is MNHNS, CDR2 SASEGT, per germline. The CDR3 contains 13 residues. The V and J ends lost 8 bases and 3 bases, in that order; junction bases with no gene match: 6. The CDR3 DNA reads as TGTGCCAGCCGACGGACAGGCGACACTGAAGCTTTCTTT. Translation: CASRRTGDTEAFF.

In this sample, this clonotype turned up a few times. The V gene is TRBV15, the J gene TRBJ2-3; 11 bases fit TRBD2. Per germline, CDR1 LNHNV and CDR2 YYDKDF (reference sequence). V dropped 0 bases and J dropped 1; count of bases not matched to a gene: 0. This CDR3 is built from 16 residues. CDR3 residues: CATSRELAGGTDTQYF. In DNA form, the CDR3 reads TGTGCCACCAGCAGAGAACTAGCGGGGGGCACAGATACGCAGTATTTT.

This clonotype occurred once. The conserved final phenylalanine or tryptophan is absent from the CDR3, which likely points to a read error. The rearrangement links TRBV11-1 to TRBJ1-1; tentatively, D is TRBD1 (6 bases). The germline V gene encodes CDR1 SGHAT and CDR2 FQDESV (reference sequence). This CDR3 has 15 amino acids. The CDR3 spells CASSTTGTRNTEAFS. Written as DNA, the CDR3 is TGTGCCAGCAGCACTACAGGGACGCGGAACACCGAAGCTTTCTCT.

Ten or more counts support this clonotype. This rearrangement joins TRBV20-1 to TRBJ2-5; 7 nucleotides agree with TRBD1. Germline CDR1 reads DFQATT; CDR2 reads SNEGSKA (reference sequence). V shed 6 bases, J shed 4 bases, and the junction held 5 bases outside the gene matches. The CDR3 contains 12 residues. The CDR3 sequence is CSASTGRETQYF. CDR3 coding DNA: TGCAGTGCATCGACAGGGAGAGAGACCCAGTACTTC.

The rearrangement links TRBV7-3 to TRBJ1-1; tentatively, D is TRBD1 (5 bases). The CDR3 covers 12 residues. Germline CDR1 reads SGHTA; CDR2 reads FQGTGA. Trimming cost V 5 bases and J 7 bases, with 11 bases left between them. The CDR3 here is CASSPTGREAFF. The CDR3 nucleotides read TGTGCCAGCAGCCCGACGGGACGTGAAGCTTTCTTT.

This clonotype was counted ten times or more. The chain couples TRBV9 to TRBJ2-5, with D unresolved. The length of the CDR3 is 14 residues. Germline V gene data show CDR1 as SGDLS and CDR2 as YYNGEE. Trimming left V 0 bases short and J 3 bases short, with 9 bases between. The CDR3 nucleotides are TGTGCCAGCAGCGTAGGTGTAGCAGAAGAGACCCAGTACTTC. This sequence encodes CASSVGVAEETQYF.

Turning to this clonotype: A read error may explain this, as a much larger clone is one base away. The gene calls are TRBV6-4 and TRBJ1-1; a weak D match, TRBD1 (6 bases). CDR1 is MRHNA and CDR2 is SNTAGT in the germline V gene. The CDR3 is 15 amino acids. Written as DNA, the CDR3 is TGTGCCTGCAGTGACAGGACAGTTTCGGGCACTGAAGCTTTCTTT. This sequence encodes CACSDRTVSGTEAFF.

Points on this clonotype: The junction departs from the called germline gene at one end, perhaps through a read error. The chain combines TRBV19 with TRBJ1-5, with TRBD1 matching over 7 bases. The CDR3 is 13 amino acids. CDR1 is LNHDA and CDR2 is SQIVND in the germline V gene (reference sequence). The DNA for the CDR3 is TGTGCCAGTGGCGGACAGGTCAATCCGCCCCAGCATTTT. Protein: CASGGQVNPPQHF.

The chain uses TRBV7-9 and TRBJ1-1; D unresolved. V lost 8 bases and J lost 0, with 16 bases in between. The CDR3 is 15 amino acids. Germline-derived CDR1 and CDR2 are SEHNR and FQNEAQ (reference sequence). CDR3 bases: TGTGCCAGCTTCGGGCACGGGAACATGAACACTGAAGCTTTCTTT. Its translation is CASFGHGNMNTEAFF.

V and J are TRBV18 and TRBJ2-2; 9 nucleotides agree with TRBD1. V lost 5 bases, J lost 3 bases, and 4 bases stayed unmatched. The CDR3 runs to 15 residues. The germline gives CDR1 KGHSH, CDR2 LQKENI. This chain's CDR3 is CASSSQGAYTGELFF. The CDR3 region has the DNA TGTGCCAGCTCATCACAGGGGGCCTACACCGGGGAGCTGTTTTTT.

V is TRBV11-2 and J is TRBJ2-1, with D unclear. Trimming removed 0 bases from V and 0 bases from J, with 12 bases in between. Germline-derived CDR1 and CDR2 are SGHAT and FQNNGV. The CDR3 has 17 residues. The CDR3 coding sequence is TGTGCCAGCAGCTTAGATCTCGGCCCCAGCTCCTACAATGAGCAGTTCTTC. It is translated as CASSLDLGPSSYNEQFF. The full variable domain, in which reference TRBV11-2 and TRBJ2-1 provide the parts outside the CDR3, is EAGVAQSPRYKIIEKRQSVAFWCNPISGHATLYWYQQILGQGPKLLIQFQNNGVVDDSQLPKDRFSAERLKGVDSTLKIQPAKLEDSAVYLCASSLDLGPSSYNEQFFGPGTRLTVL.